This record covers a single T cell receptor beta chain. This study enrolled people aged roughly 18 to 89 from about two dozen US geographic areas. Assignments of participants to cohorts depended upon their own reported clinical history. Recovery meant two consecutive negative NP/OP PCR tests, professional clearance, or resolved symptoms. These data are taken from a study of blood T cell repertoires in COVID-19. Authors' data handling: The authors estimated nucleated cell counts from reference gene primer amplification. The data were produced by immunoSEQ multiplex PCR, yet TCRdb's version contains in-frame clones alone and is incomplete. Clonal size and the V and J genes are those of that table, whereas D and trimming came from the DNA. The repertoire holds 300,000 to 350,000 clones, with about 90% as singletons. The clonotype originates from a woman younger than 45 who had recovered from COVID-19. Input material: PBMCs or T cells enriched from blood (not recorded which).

DNA of the CDR3: TGTGCCAGCAGCCCCGTAGCGGGGGCCGTAAAATTAGACTACGAGCAGTACTTC. This gives the protein CASSPVAGAVKLDYEQYF. The V gene is TRBV7-2, the J gene TRBJ2-7, with 9 bases fitting TRBD2. Per the germline V gene, CDR1 is SGHTA and CDR2 is FQGNSA. The CDR3 has 18 amino acids. V was clipped by 5 bases and J by 3 bases; unmatched bases: 17.